The present T cell receptor (beta chain) was sequenced within a study of shared clonotypes between healthy human individuals. The run depth of the assay was deep. Assay used: immunoSEQ multiplex PCR; TCRdb lists only in-frame clones, some missing. This sample has under 2,000,000 clones, with less than 95% found just once. In the naive CD8 group, cells lacked CD45RO and were positively selected for CCR7, so terminally differentiated effector memory CD45RA+ cells were left out. CDR3 length: 14 amino acids. Germline V gene sequence: CDR1 SGDLS, CDR2 YYNGEE. Trimming took 4 bases from V and 2 from J, leaving 13 bases between them.

This TCR was sampled from a man in his late teens or twenties in good health. The source material was naive CD8+ T cells sorted from blood. V and J are TRBV9 and TRBJ2-7, with unresolved D. The CDR3 region is CASSPPGPAYEQYF. The DNA for the CDR3 is TGTGCCAGCAGCCCCCCCGGACCAGCCTACGAGCAGTACTTC.